This paragraph covers one T cell receptor beta chain sequence. No cognate antigen has been identified for it. No per-base quality is available; no much larger clone lies one base away. One collaborating source in Seattle enrolled patients during active infection and followed them longitudinally through the course of disease. Collaborating institutions collected whole blood in K2EDTA tubes following their own protocols. For TCRbeta analysis, collaborators shipped samples in one of three forms: frozen whole blood, isolated PBMCs, or DNA extracted from either of those sample types. The sample comes from a study of blood T cell repertoires in COVID-19 (dated by TCRdb to the early 2020s). Looking at the study overall: The collaborator samples originated in the United States, Italy and Spain and spanned the acute and convalescent phases of COVID-19. The prospective study material was composed of cDNA or gDNA derived from T cells, B-cell-depleted T cells, or PBMCs. Subjects who had been exposed to COVID-19, were actively infected with it, or had recovered from it provided the deeply sampled blood TCRbeta repertoires that made up the dataset. A freely available public database, intended as a resource for researchers studying the immune response to SARS-CoV-2, is where the repertoires were released. Samples were obtained from the ongoing ImmuneRACE study (first 160 participants) and from roughly 1,300 subjects provided by 6 global collaborators. The sample metadata nearly always contained a de-identified subject ID, COVID-19 status, age in years and sex. HLA class I and class II types, where available, came from metadata supplied by the sample provider rather than from assay-based typing.

Overall study results and their limits: The amount of clinical and demographic metadata varied by source and participant and was provided uncurated.

The immunoSEQ Assay, a bias-controlled multiplex PCR, was used to amplify TCRbeta CDR3 regions from genomic DNA. The original methods were these. The number of nucleated cells in each sample was estimated from the amplification of reference gene primers within the assay. To quantify the absolute abundance of each unique TCRbeta CDR3 rearrangement, sequence reads were collapsed and filtered. Productive Simpson clonality was computed per sample as the square root of Simpson's diversity index over productive rearrangements. This immuneACCESS table, as held by TCRdb, lists in-frame sequences with V and J called but not all clones. Of the missing ones, under half trace to an unresolved V gene in checked studies; the others have no known cause. V and J calls and clone size follow that table, whereas D and trimming were derived from the DNA. Within this sample are around 49,000 clones, with approximately 93% of them counted one time only. In total, the top ten clones hold about 1% of the sample.

This TCR derives from a man aged 55 to 70 with COVID-19, enrolled during active disease. The sequencing sample was made of peripheral blood.

The CDR3 here reads CASSPRTGELRETQYF. The sequence in DNA is TGTGCCAGCAGCCCCCGGACAGGGGAATTGAGAGAGACCCAGTACTTC. Rearrangement joined TRBV7-9 to TRBJ2-5, with 9 central nucleotides matching TRBD1. V ends up 5 bases short and J 4 bases short, with an unmatched junction base count of 11. The CDR3, cysteine through phenylalanine, is 16 amino acids long. Here the CDR3 DNA is all that survives: 48 bases in frame from base 1. The germline V gene (reference sequence) specifies SEHNR as CDR1 and FQNEAQ as CDR2.